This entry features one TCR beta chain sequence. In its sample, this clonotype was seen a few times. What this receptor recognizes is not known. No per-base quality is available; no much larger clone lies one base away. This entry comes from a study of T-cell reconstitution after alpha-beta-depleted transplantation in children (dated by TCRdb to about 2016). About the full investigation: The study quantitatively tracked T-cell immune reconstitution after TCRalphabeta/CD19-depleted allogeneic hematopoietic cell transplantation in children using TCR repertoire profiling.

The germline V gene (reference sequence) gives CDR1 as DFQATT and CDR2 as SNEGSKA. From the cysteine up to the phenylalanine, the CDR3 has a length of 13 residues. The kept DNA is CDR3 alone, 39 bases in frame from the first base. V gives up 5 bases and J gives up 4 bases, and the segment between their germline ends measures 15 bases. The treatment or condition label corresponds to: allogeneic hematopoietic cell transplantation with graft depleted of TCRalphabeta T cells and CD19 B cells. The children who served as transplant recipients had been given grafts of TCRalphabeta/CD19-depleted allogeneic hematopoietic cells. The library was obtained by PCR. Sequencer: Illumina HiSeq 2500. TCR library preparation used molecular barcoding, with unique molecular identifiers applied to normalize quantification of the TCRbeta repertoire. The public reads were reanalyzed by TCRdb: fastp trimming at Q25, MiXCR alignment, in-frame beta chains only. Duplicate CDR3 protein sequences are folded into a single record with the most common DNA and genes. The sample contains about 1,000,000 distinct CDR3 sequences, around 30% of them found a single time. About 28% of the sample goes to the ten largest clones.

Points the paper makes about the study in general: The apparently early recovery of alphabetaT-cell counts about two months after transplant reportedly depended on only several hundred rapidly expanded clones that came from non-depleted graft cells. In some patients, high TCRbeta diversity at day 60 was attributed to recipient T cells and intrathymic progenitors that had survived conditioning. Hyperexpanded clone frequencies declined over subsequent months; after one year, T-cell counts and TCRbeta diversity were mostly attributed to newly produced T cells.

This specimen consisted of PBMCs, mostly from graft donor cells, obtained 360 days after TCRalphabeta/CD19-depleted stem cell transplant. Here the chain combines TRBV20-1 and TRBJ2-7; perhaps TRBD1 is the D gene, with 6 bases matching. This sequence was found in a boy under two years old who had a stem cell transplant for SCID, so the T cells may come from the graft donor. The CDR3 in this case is CSAHSQGLYEQYF. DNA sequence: TGCAGTGCTCATTCCCAGGGGCTGTACGAGCAGTACTTC.